The rows below give T cell receptor beta chains drawn from one sample of a study of blood T cell repertoires in COVID-19. TCRdb's copy holds only in-frame clones and misses some; the assay was immunoSEQ multiplex PCR. The data hold 250,000 to 350,000 clones, with 75% to 90% observed a single time. Sequencing input: PBMCs or T cells enriched from blood (not recorded which). The receptors were gathered from a woman aged 18-29 years who had recovered from COVID-19. Both conserved end residues are part of each CDR3. Each record gives: CDR3 length, D gene, V gene, J gene, clone size, CDR3 protein, CDR3 DNA. D genes are given only for firm matches. Size tells how often a clone was seen (once, few, many) or the class of an expanded clone, and some rows leave it out.

15	.	TRBV9	TRBJ1-3	.	CASSAQGPSGNTIYF	TGTGCCAGCAGCGCGCAGGGTCCCTCTGGAAACACCATATATTTT
12	.	TRBV12-3/TRBV12-4	TRBJ2-7	.	CASRRKTGEQYF	TGTGCCAGCAGACGTAAAACGGGAGAGCAGTACTTC
15	.	TRBV3-1/TRBV3-2	TRBJ2-3	.	CASSSQGVGTDTQYF	TGTGCCAGCAGCTCGCAGGGTGTAGGCACAGATACGCAGTATTTT
15	TRBD1	TRBV12-5	TRBJ1-2	.	CASGPPRGRPYGYTF	TGTGCTAGTGGCCCCCCCAGGGGGCGACCCTATGGCTACACCTTC
15	.	TRBV7-9	TRBJ1-1	.	CASSLAPRENTEAFF	TGTGCCAGCAGCTTAGCGCCCCGGGAGAACACTGAAGCTTTCTTT
13	.	TRBV10-3	TRBJ2-7	.	CAISTGSTYEQYF	TGTGCCATCAGTACGGGGTCTACCTACGAGCAGTACTTC
14	.	TRBV10-1	TRBJ2-2	.	CASPRTSGPGELFF	TGCGCCAGCCCTCGGACTTCTGGTCCCGGGGAGCTGTTTTTT
15	TRBD1	TRBV11-1	TRBJ1-1	.	CASRSGTGSNTEAFF	TGTGCCAGCAGATCCGGGACAGGGAGCAACACTGAAGCTTTCTTT
15	.	TRBV14	TRBJ1-2	.	CASSQGLQGAYGYTF	TGTGCCAGCAGCCAAGGGTTACAGGGCGCCTATGGCTACACCTTC
13	TRBD1	TRBV6-5	TRBJ2-5	.	CASSQGVRETQYF	TGTGCCAGCAGTCAGGGGGTACGGGAGACCCAGTACTTC
14	.	TRBV6-1	TRBJ2-2	.	CASSEGGETGELFF	TGTGCCAGCAGTGAGGGGGGAGAGACCGGGGAGCTGTTTTTT
20	TRBD2	TRBV5-1	TRBJ2-3	.	CASSPRTSGGSKAPTDTQYF	TGCGCCAGCAGCCCGAGGACTAGCGGGGGGTCAAAAGCGCCGACAGATACGCAGTATTTT
15	TRBD1	TRBV5-1	TRBJ1-1	.	CASSLRQGLNTEAFF	TGCGCCAGCAGCCTTAGACAGGGGCTGAACACTGAAGCTTTCTTT
14	.	TRBV3-1/TRBV3-2	TRBJ1-4	.	CASSSVPRDEKLFF	TGTGCCAGCAGCTCCGTCCCCAGGGATGAAAAACTGTTTTTT
16	.	TRBV3-1/TRBV3-2	TRBJ2-1	once	CASSPRDNPSYNEQFF	TGTGCCAGCAGCCCCCGGGACAACCCCTCCTACAATGAGCAGTTCTTC
13	.	TRBV10-3	TRBJ1-1	.	CAISSQGNTEAFF	TGTGCCATCAGTAGCCAGGGGAACACTGAAGCTTTCTTT
13	.	TRBV10-2	TRBJ1-4	.	CASSGRVSEKLFF	TGCGCCAGCAGTGGACGGGTAAGTGAAAAACTGTTTTTT
15	.	TRBV5-1	TRBJ1-6	.	CASSPTEAYNSPLHF	TGCGCCAGCAGCCCCACCGAGGCCTATAATTCACCCCTCCACTTT
11	.	TRBV12-3/TRBV12-4	TRBJ2-4	.	CASSLSNIQYF	TGTGCCAGCAGTTTAAGCAACATTCAGTACTTC
15	TRBD1	TRBV6-2/TRBV6-3	TRBJ1-2	.	CASSAGTGVLYGYTF	TGTGCCAGCAGTGCCGGGACAGGGGTCCTCTATGGCTACACCTTC
13	.	TRBV28	TRBJ1-6	.	CASSDAGYSPLHF	TGTGCCAGCAGCGATGCAGGGTATTCACCCCTCCACTTT
15	.	TRBV27	TRBJ1-1	.	CASNLAPGSRLGAFF	TGTGCCAGCAACCTAGCCCCGGGGAGTCGGTTGGGAGCTTTCTTT
15	TRBD1	TRBV7-2	TRBJ1-5	.	CASSLEGTGIRPQHF	TGTGCCAGCAGCTTAGAAGGGACAGGTATTCGGCCCCAGCATTTT
12	TRBD1	TRBV28	TRBJ1-1	.	CAGGQGLGEAFF	TGTGCCGGGGGACAGGGACTTGGAGAAGCTTTCTTT
11	.	TRBV19	TRBJ1-2	.	CASEKNYGYTF	TGTGCCAGTGAGAAGAACTATGGCTACACCTTC
20	TRBD1	TRBV10-2	TRBJ2-3	.	CATKVHGQGAWGEGTDTQYF	TGCGCCACCAAAGTCCACGGACAGGGGGCGTGGGGCGAGGGCACAGATACGCAGTATTTT
14	.	TRBV11-3	TRBJ1-2	once	CASSLDGSGYGYTF	TGTGCCAGCAGCTTAGATGGGTCAGGCTATGGCTACACCTTC
18	.	TRBV27	TRBJ1-5	.	CASSYAPWGEKCNQPQHF	TGTGCCAGCAGTTACGCCCCATGGGGGGAGAAATGCAATCAGCCCCAGCATTTT
17	TRBD2	TRBV4-1	TRBJ2-3	.	CASSQLAGGGSTDTQYF	TGCGCCAGCAGCCAACTAGCGGGGGGCGGGAGCACAGATACGCAGTATTTT
16	.	TRBV1	TRBJ1-2	.	CTVRHYQQVPNYGYTF	TGCACCGTTCGCCATTACCAACAGGTGCCTAACTATGGCTACACCTTC
16	TRBD1	TRBV5-6	TRBJ1-2	.	CASRRQGAGSNYGYTF	TGTGCCAGCAGGAGACAGGGGGCAGGTTCTAACTATGGCTACACCTTC
16	TRBD1	TRBV5-5	TRBJ2-7	.	CASSLVGQGDPYEQYF	TGTGCCAGCAGCTTGGTGGGACAGGGGGATCCCTACGAGCAGTACTTC
11	.	TRBV29-1	TRBJ1-1	.	CSGSWRTEAFF	TGCAGCGGTTCATGGAGGACTGAAGCTTTCTTT
13	TRBD1	TRBV29-1	TRBJ1-1	.	CSAETGTNTEAFF	TGCAGCGCCGAGACAGGGACGAACACTGAAGCTTTCTTT
14	TRBD1	TRBV28	TRBJ1-2	.	CASSPPGGGYGYTF	TGTGCCAGCAGTCCTCCAGGGGGTGGCTATGGCTACACCTTC
14	.	TRBV11-2	TRBJ2-1	.	CASSLDRRVNEQFF	TGTGCCAGCAGCTTAGATCGGAGGGTCAATGAGCAGTTCTTC
15	TRBD1	TRBV6-5	TRBJ2-7	few	CASKRGLESSYEQYF	TGTGCCAGCAAAAGGGGGCTGGAGAGCTCCTACGAGCAGTACTTC
18	TRBD1	TRBV7-9	TRBJ2-6	.	CASSRKTGESSGANVLTF	TGTGCCAGCAGCCGAAAGACAGGGGAGAGCTCTGGGGCCAACGTCCTGACTTTC
16	TRBD1	TRBV29-1	TRBJ1-4	.	CSVGTGQVATNEKLFF	TGCAGCGTAGGGACGGGACAGGTCGCAACTAATGAAAAACTGTTTTTT
17	TRBD1	TRBV19	TRBJ1-5	.	CASSTSFDRAVNQPQHF	TGTGCCAGTAGTACCTCTTTTGACAGGGCGGTCAATCAGCCCCAGCATTTT
13	.	TRBV5-5	TRBJ1-6	.	CASSLTGYSPLHF	TGTGCCAGCAGCCTAACAGGGTATTCACCCCTCCACTTT
13	.	TRBV4-1	TRBJ1-2	.	CASSQDRGNGYTF	TGCGCCAGCAGCCAAGATCGGGGGAACGGCTACACCTTC
16	TRBD2	TRBV19	TRBJ2-3	.	CASSIGSAGRTDTQYF	TGTGCCAGTAGTATCGGCTCAGCGGGGCGCACAGATACGCAGTATTTT
11	.	TRBV20-1	TRBJ2-7	.	CSGTTKREQYF	TGCAGTGGAACGACTAAGCGCGAGCAGTACTTC
16	.	TRBV6-1	TRBJ2-7	.	CASSEWRHQTRDEQYF	TGTGCCAGCAGTGAATGGCGGCACCAAACGAGGGACGAGCAGTACTTC